The clone carrying this TCR beta chain appeared once. The data belong to a study of blood T cell repertoires in COVID-19. Study background: The United States, Italy and Spain supplied acute and convalescent COVID-19 samples.

Seattle cases were enrolled at active infection and followed longitudinally. Original methodology: Amplification from reference gene primers served as the basis for estimated nucleated cell counts. TCRdb's table, derived via immunoSEQ multiplex PCR, lists solely in-frame clones and lacks some. The V and J calls and clone size were taken over from that table, and D and trimming were inferred from the DNA. Of 250,000 or so clones detected, 80% to 95% appear once; the ten largest clones hold about 0.79%. Losses at the gene ends were 9 bases for V and 4 bases for J; bases not matched to a gene: 8. CDR1 LNHDA and CDR2 SQIVND come from the germline V gene (reference sequence). This CDR3 contains 13 residues.

Source material: peripheral blood. The receptor was isolated from a young man with COVID-19, enrolled during active disease. The V and J genes are TRBV19 and TRBJ1-1; TRBD1 matches 7 bases. The CDR3 sequence is CASLGQVGTEAFF. CDR3 bases: TGTGCCAGCCTTGGACAGGTTGGCACTGAAGCTTTCTTT.